This TCR beta chain was observed in a study of CD8+ T cells in alopecia areata. Once RNA had been extracted, it was reverse transcribed into cDNA to act as the sequencing template. Sequencing was performed with immunoSEQ multiplex PCR; in TCRdb, only in-frame clones are kept and a portion is missing. The sample holds about 97,000 clones; around 45% are singletons and the top ten take about 1.4%. This CDR3 contains 13 residues. Trimming cost V 5 bases and J 5 bases; bases outside gene matches: 8. Germline V lookup: CDR1 SQVTM, CDR2 ANQGSEA. This clone came up a few times. The source of this sequence is a human donor with alopecia areata. Material for sequencing was CD4+ T cells sorted from blood. The V gene is TRBV29-1, the J gene TRBJ1-1; 7 bases line up with TRBD1. CDR3 coding DNA: TGCAGCGTTCCTGGGGACAGAAAGACTGAAGCTTTCTTT. Translated: CSVPGDRKTEAFF.